Described below is a single T cell receptor beta chain sequence and its context. The source of the sample is a study of blood T cell repertoires in COVID-19. Study background: In each case, the material was cDNA or gDNA derived from T cells, B-cell-depleted T cells, or PBMCs.

V shed 4 bases and J shed 4 bases, with 10 bases lying between them. The CDR3 is 12 amino acids. Germline CDR1 and CDR2: SQVTM and ANQGSEA. Sequenced by immunoSEQ multiplex PCR; TCRdb stores in-frame clones only, minus some. The sample consists of fewer than 250,000 clones, approximately 84% of them appearing once. The sequencing sample was made of peripheral blood. This receptor was taken from a woman aged 70-85 years with active or convalescent COVID-19. The rearrangement links TRBV29-1 to TRBJ1-1; D is uncertain. Here the CDR3 reads CSVGREITEAFF. CDR3 nucleotide sequence: TGCAGCGTTGGCCGAGAGATCACTGAAGCTTTCTTT.